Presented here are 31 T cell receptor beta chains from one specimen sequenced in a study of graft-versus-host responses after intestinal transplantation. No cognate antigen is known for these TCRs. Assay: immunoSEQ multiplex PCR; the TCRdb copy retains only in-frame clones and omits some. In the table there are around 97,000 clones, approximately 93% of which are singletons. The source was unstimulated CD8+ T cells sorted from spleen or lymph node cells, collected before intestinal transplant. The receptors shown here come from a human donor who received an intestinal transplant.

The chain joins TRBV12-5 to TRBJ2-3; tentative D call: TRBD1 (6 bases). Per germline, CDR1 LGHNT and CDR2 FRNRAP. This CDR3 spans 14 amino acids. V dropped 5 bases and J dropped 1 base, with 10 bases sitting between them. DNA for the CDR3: TGTGCTAGTGGTAGGGGGATGGGCACAGATACGCAGTATTTT. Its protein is CASGRGMGTDTQYF.

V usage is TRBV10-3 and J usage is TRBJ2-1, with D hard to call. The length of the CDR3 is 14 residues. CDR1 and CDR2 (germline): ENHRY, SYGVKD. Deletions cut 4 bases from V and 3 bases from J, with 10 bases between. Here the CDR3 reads CAISGAGRYNEQFF. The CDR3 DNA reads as TGTGCCATCAGTGGAGCCGGCCGCTACAATGAGCAGTTCTTC.

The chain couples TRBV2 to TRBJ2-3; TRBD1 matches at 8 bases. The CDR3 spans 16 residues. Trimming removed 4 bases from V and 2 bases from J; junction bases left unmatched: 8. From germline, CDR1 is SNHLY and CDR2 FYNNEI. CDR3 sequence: CASSGQGSVFTDTQYF. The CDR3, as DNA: TGTGCCAGCAGTGGACAGGGGAGCGTGTTCACAGATACGCAGTATTTT.

The CDR3, as DNA: TGTGCCAGCTGGTGGGGGGATGAGCAGTTCTTC. Translation: CASWWGDEQFF. The V call is TRBV19, the J call TRBJ2-1; perhaps TRBD2 as D (6 bases). The V and J ends lost 9 bases and 8 bases respectively, with 11 bases between them. The length of the CDR3 is 11 residues. Germline V gene lookup returns CDR1 LNHDA and CDR2 SQIVND (reference sequence).

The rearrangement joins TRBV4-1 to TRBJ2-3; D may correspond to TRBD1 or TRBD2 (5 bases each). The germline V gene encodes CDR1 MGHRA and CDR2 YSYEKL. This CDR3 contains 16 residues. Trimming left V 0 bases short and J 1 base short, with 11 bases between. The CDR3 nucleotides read TGCGCCAGCAGCCAAGACGGGGCGCTCCGCACAGATACGCAGTATTTT. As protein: CASSQDGALRTDTQYF.

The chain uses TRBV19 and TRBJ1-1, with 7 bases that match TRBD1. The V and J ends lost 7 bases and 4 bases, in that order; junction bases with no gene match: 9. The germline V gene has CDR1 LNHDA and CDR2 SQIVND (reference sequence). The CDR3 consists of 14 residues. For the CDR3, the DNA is TGTGCCAGTACTGGCCAGGGGGTCGGCACTGAAGCTTTCTTT. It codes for CASTGQGVGTEAFF.

CDR3: CAISGGSGGFSLTDTQYF. The DNA for the CDR3 is TGTGCCATCAGTGGTGGTAGCGGGGGGTTTTCTCTCACAGATACGCAGTATTTT. The rearrangement joins TRBV10-3 to TRBJ2-3, with 10 positions matching TRBD2. The CDR3 is made up of 18 amino acids. The V gene end was trimmed by 4 bases and the J gene end by 2 bases; junction bases not matched to a gene: 12. Germline assignment: CDR1 ENHRY and CDR2 SYGVKD.

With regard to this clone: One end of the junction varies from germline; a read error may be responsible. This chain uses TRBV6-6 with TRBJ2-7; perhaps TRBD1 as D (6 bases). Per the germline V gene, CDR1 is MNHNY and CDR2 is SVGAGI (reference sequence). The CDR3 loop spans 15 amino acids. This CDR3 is CASSYSQRTAYEQYF. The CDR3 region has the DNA TGTGCCAGCAGCTACTCCCAGCGGACAGCGTACGAGCAGTACTTC.

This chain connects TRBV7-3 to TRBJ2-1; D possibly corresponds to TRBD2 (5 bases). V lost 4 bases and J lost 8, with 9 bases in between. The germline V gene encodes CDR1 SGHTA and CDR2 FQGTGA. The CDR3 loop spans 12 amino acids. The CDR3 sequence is CASSSAEDEQFF. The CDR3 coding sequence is TGTGCCAGCAGCTCCGCGGAGGATGAGCAGTTCTTC.

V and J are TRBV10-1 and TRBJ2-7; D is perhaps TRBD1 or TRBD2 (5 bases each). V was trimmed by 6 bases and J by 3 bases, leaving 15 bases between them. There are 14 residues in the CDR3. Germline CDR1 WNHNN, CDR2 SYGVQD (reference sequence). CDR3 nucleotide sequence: TGCGCCAGCAGCTCCCGGGACCGCTACTACGAGCAGTACTTC. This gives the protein CASSSRDRYYEQYF.

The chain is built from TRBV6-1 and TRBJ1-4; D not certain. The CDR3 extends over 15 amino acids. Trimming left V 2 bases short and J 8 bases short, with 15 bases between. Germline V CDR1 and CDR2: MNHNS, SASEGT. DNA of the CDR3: TGTGCCAGCAGTGAAAACCTGCCTAGATGGGAAAAACTGTTTTTT. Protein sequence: CASSENLPRWEKLFF.

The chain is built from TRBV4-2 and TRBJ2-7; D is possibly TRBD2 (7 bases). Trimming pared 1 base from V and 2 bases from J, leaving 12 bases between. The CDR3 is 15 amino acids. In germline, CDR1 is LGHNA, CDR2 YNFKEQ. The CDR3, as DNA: TGTGCCAGCAGCCAAGGACGGGGGGCTCCCTACGAGCAGTACTTC. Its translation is CASSQGRGAPYEQYF.

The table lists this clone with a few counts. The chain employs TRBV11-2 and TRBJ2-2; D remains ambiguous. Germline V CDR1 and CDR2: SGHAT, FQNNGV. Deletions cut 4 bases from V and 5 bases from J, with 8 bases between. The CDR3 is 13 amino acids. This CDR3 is CASSSGETGELFF. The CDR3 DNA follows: TGTGCCAGCAGCTCCGGAGAAACCGGGGAGCTGTTTTTT.

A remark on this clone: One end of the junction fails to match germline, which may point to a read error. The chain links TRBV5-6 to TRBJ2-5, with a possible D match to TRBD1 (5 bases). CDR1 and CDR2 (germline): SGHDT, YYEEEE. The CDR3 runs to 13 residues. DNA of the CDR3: TGTGCCAACAGCTTGAAAGGGGCCGAGACCCAGTACTTC. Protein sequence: CANSLKGAETQYF. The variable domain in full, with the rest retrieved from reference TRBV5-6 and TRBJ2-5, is DAGVTQSPTHLIKTRGQQVTLRCSPKSGHDTVSWYQQALGQGPQFIFQYYEEEERQRGNFPDRFSGHQFPNYSSELNVNALLLGDSALYLCANSLKGAETQYFGPGTRLLVL.

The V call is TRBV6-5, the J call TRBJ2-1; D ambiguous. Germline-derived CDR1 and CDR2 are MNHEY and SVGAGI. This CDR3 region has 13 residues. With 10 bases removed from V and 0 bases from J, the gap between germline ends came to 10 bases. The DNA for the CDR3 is TGTGCCACAGCTAGAAGCTCCTACAATGAGCAGTTCTTC. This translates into CATARSSYNEQFF.

The chain's CDR3 is CASSLGTYEGSPLHF. The DNA of the CDR3 is TGTGCCAGCAGCTTAGGGACTTATGAAGGTTCACCCCTCCACTTT. The gene calls are TRBV11-2 and TRBJ1-6; the D is unclear. The CDR3 is made up of 15 amino acids. The germline CDR1 and CDR2 sequences are SGHAT and FQNNGV. The germline V and J ends were trimmed by 1 base and 9 bases, with 13 bases remaining between them.

The CDR3 loop reads CASSQEGNSNQPQHF. As DNA, the CDR3 is TGCGCCAGCAGCCAAGAAGGGAATAGCAATCAGCCCCAGCATTTT. The genes are TRBV4-1 and TRBJ1-5, with D unclear. The CDR3 covers 15 residues. CDR1 MGHRA and CDR2 YSYEKL come from the germline V gene. V lost 0 bases to trimming and J lost 0 bases, with 6 bases between them.

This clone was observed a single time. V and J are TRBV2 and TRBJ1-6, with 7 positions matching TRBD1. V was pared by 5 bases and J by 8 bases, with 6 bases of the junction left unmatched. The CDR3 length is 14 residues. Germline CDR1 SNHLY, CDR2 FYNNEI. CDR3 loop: CASSPGQIDSPLHF. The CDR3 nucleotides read TGTGCCAGCAGTCCGGGACAGATCGATTCACCCCTCCACTTT. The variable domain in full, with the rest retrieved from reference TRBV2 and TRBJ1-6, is EPEVTQTPSHQVTQMGQEVILRCVPISNHLYFYWYRQILGQKVEFLVSFYNNEISEKSEIFDDQFSVERPDGSNFTLKIRSTKLEDSAMYFCASSPGQIDSPLHFGNGTRLTVT.

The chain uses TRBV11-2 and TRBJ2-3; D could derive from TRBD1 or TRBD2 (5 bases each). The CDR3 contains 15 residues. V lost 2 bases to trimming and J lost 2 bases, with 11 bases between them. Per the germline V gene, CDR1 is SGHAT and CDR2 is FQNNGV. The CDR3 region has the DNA TGTGCCAGCAGCTTATCAGTGGGACCCACAGATACGCAGTATTTT. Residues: CASSLSVGPTDTQYF.

As DNA, the CDR3 is TGTGCCAGCAGTTTCTTCAGGGGGCCAGGAACTGAAGCTTTCTTT. It encodes CASSFFRGPGTEAFF. This rearrangement joins TRBV11-2 to TRBJ1-1, with 8 bases lining up with TRBD1. Per germline, CDR1 SGHAT and CDR2 FQNNGV. CDR3 length equals 15 residues. The junction had 11 bases not matched to a gene; V was cut back by 6 bases and J by 5 bases.

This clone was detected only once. As DNA, the CDR3 is TGTGCCAGCAGTATATACAGCGATCAGGACACTGAAGCTTTCTTT. Translation: CASSIYSDQDTEAFF. The J gene is TRBJ1-1, the V gene TRBV28; D gene uncertain. Germline V CDR1 and CDR2: MDHEN, SYDVKM. The V and J ends lost 5 bases and 3 bases respectively, with 16 bases between them. The CDR3 runs 15 residues. The full variable domain, rest sourced from reference TRBV28 and TRBJ1-1, is DVKVTQSSRYLVKRTGEKVFLECVQDMDHENMFWYRQDPGLGLRLIYFSYDVKMKEKGDIPEGYSVSREKKERFSLILESASTNQTSMYLCASSIYSDQDTEAFFGQGTRLTVV.

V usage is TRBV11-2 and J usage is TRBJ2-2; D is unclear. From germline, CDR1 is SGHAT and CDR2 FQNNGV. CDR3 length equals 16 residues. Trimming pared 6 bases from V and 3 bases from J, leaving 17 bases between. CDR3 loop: CASSNGPPTHTGELFF. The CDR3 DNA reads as TGTGCCAGCAGTAACGGTCCACCTACCCACACCGGGGAGCTGTTTTTT.

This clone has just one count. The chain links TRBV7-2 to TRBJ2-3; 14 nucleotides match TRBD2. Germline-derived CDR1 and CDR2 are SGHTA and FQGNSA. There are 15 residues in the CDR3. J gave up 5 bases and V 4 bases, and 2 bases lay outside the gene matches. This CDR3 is CASSSTSGGEDTQYF. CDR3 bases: TGTGCCAGCAGCTCGACTAGCGGGGGGGAAGATACGCAGTATTTT.

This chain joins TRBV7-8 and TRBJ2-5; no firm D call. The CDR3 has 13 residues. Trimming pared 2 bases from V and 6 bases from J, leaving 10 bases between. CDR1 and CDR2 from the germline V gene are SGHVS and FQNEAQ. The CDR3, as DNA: TGTGCCAGCAGCTTAAGTTGGTTAAAGACCCAGTACTTC. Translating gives CASSLSWLKTQYF.

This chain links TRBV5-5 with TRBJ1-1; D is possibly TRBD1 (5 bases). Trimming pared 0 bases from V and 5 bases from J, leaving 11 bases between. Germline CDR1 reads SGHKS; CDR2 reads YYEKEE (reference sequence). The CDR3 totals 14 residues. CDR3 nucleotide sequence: TGTGCCAGCAGCTTGGTCAGGGAAAGAACTGAAGCTTTCTTT. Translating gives CASSLVRERTEAFF.

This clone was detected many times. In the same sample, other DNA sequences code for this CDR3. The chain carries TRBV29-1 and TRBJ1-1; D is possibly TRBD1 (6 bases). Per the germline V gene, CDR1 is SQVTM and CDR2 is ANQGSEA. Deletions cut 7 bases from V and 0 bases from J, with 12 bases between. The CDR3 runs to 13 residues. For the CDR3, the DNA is TGCAGCGGATGGGGACAACTGAACACTGAAGCTTTCTTT. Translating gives CSGWGQLNTEAFF. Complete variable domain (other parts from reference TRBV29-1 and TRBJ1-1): SAVISQKPSRDICQRGTSLTIQCQVDSQVTMMFWYRQQPGQSLTLIATANQGSEATYESGFVIDKFPISRPNLTFSTLTVSNMSPEDSSIYLCSGWGQLNTEAFFGQGTRLTVV.

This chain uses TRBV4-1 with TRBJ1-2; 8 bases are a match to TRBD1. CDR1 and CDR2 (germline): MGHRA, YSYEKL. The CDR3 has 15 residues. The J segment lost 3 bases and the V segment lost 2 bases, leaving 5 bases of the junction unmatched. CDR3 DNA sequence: TGCGCCAGCAGCCAACTCCAGGGGGCTGACTATGGCTACACCTTC. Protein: CASSQLQGADYGYTF.

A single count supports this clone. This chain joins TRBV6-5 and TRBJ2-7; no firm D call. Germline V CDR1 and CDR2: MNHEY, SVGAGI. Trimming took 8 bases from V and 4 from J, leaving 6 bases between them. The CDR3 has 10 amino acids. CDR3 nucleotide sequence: TGTGCCAGCGGGATATACGAGCAGTACTTC. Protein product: CASGIYEQYF.

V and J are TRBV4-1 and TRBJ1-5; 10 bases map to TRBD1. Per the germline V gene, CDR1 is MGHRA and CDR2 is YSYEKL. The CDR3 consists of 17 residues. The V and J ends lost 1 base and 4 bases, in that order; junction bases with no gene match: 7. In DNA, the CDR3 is TGCGCCAGCAGCCAAGTCTCATCGGGACAGGGGAATCAGCCCCAGCATTTT. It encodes CASSQVSSGQGNQPQHF.

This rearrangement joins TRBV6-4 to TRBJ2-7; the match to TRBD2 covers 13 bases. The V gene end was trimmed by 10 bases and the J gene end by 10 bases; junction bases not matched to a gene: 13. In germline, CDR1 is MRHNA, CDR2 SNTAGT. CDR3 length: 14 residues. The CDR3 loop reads CANRLAGGKHRQYF. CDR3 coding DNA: TGTGCCAACCGACTAGCGGGGGGCAAGCACCGTCAGTACTTC.

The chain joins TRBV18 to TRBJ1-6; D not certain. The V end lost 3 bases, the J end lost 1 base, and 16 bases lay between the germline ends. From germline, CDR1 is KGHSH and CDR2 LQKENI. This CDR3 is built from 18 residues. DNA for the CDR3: TGTGCCAGCTCACCTCTCAACGGGGTGGGGTCCTATAATTCACCCCTCCACTTT. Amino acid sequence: CASSPLNGVGSYNSPLHF.